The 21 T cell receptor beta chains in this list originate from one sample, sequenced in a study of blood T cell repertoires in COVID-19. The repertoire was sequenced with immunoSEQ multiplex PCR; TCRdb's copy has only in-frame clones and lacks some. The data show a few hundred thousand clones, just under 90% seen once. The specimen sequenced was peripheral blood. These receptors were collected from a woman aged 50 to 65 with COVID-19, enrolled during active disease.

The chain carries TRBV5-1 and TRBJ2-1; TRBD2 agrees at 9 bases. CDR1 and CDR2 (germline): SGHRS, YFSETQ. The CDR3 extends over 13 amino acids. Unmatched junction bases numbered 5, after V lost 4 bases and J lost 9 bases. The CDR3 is CASSMTSGGEQFF. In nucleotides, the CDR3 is TGCGCCAGCAGCATGACTAGCGGCGGTGAGCAGTTCTTC.

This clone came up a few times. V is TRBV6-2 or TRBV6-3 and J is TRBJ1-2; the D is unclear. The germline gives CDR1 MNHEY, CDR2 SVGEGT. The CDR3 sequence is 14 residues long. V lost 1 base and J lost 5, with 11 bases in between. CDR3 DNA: TGTGCCAGCAGTTACTTAGTCGGGGATTATGGCTACACCTTC. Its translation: CASSYLVGDYGYTF.

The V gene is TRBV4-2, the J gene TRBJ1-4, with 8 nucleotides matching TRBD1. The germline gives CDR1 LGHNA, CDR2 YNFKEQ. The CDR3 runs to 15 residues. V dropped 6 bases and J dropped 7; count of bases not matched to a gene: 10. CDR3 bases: TGTGCCAGCAGACGATATACAGGGGGGTTTGAAAAACTGTTTTTT. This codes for CASRRYTGGFEKLFF.

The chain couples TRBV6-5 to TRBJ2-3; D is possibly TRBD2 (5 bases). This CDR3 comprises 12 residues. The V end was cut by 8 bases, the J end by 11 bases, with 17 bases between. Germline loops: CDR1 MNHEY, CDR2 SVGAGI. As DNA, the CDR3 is TGTGCCAGCTCTCTACCGGGCGGAGGGCAGTATTTT. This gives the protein CASSLPGGGQYF.

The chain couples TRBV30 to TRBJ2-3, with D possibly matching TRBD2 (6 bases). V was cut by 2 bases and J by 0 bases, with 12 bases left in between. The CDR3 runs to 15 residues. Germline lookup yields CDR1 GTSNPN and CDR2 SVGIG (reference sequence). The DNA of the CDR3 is TGTGCCTGGAGTTTAGCGGTTACTAGCACAGATACGCAGTATTTT. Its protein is CAWSLAVTSTDTQYF.

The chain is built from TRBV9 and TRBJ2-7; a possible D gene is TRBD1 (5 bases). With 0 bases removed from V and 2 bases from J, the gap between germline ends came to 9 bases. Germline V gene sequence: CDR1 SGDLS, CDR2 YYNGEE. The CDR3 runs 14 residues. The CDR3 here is CASSVADTTYEQYF. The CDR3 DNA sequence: TGTGCCAGCAGCGTAGCGGACACCACCTACGAGCAGTACTTC.

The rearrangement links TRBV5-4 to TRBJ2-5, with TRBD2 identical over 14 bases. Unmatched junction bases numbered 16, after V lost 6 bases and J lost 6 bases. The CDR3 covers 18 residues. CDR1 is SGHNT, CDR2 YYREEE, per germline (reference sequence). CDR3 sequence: CASTSGVMTSGRAQTQYF. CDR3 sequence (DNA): TGTGCCAGCACCTCTGGCGTTATGACTAGCGGGAGGGCCCAGACCCAGTACTTC.

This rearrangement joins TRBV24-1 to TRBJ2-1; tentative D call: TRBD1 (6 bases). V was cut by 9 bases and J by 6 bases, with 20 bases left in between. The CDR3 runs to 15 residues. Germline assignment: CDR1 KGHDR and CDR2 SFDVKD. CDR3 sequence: CATSNRAQIGNEQFF. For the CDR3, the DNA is TGTGCCACCTCAAACAGGGCCCAAATTGGCAATGAGCAGTTCTTC.

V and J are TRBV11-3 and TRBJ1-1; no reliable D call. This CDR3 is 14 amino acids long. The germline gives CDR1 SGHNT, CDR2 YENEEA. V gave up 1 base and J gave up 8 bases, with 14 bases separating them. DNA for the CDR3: TGTGCCAGCAGCTTAGGCGACCCGGGAGGGGAAGCTTTCTTT. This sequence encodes CASSLGDPGGEAFF.

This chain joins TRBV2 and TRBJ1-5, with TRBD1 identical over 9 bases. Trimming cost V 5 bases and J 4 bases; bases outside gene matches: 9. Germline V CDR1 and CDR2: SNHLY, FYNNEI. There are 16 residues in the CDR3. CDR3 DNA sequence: TGTGCCAGCAGTTACCCCGGGACAGGGTTTAATCAGCCCCAGCATTTT. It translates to CASSYPGTGFNQPQHF. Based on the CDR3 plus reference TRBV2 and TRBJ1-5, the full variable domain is EPEVTQTPSHQVTQMGQEVILRCVPISNHLYFYWYRQILGQKVEFLVSFYNNEISEKSEIFDDQFSVERPDGSNFTLKIRSTKLEDSAMYFCASSYPGTGFNQPQHFGDGTRLSIL.

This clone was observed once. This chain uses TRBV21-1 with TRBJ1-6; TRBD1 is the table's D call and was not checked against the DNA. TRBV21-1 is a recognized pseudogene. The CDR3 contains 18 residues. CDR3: CASSKAKRQGRKNSPLHF. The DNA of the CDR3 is TGTGCCAGCAGCAAAGCGAAGAGGCAGGGTCGCAAGAATTCACCCCTCCACTTT.

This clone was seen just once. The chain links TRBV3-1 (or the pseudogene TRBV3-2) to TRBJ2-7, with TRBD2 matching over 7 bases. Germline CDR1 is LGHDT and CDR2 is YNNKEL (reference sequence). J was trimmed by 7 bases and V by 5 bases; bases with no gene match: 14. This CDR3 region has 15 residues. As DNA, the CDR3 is TGTGCCAGCAGCTTATCCGGGACTACAGCGTGGGAGCAGTACTTC. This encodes CASSLSGTTAWEQYF.

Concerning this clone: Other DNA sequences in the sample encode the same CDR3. In DNA form, the CDR3 reads TGTGCCAGCAGCGTAGGAGGTACGAGTTACAATGAGCAGTTCTTC. It codes for CASSVGGTSYNEQFF. The chain links TRBV9 to TRBJ2-1; D is undetermined. The CDR3 has 15 amino acids. Germline V gene lookup returns CDR1 SGDLS and CDR2 YYNGEE. Trimming cost V 0 bases and J 4 bases, with 11 bases left between them.

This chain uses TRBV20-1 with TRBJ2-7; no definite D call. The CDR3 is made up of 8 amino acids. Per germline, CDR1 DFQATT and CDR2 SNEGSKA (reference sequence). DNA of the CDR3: TGCACCTGCTACGAGCAGTACTTC. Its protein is CTCYEQYF.

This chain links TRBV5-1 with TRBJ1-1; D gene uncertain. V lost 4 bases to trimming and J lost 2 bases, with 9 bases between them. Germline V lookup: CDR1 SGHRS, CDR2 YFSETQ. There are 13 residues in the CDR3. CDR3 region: CASSPDTNTEAFF. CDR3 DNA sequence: TGCGCCAGCAGCCCCGACACTAACACTGAAGCTTTCTTT. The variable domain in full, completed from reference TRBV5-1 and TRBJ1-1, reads KAGVTQTPRYLIKTRGQQVTLSCSPISGHRSVSWYQQTPGQGLQFLFEYFSETQRNKGNFPGRFSGRQFSNSRSEMNVSTLELGDSALYLCASSPDTNTEAFFGQGTRLTVV.

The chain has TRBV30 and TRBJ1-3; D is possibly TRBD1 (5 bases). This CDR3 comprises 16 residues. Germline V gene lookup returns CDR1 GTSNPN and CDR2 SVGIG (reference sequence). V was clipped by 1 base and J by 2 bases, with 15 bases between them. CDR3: CAWSARGVMAGNTIYF. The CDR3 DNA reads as TGTGCCTGGAGTGCCCGGGGGGTAATGGCTGGAAACACCATATATTTT.

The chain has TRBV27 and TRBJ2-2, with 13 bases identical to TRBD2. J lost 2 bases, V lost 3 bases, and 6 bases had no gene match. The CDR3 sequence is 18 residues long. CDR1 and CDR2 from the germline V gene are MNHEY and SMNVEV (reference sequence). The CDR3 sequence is CASSFHWTSGRNTGELFF. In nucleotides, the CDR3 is TGTGCCAGCAGTTTTCATTGGACTAGCGGGAGAAACACCGGGGAGCTGTTTTTT.

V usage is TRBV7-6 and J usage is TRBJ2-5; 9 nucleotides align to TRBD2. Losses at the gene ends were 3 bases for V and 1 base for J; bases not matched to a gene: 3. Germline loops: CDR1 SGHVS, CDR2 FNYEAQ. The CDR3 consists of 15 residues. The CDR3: CASSFSSGTQETQYF. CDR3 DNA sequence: TGTGCCAGCAGCTTTTCTAGCGGGACCCAAGAGACCCAGTACTTC.

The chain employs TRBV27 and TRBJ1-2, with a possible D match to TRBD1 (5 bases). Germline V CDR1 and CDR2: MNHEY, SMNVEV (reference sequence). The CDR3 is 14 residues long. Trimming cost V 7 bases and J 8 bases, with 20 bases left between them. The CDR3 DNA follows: TGTGCCAGCACCCCCGTATGGGGGGAAGGGGGCTACACCTTC. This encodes CASTPVWGEGGYTF.

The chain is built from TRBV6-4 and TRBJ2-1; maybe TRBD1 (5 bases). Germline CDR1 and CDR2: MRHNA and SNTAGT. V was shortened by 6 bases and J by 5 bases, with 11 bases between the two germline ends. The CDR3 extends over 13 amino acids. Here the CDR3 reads CASSSDRDNEQFF. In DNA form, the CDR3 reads TGTGCCAGCAGCTCTGACAGAGACAATGAGCAGTTCTTC.

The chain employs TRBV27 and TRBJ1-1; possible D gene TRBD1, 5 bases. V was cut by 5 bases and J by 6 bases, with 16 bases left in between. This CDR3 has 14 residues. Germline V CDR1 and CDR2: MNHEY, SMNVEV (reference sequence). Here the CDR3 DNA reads TGTGCCAGCAGTGAAAGGGGCAGACGATCTGAAGCTTTCTTT. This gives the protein CASSERGRRSEAFF.